One sample yielded the 15 T cell receptor beta chains listed below, sequenced in a study of CD8+ T cells in alopecia areata. Extraction of RNA preceded its reverse transcription into cDNA, which served as the sequencing template. Assay: immunoSEQ multiplex PCR; the TCRdb copy retains only in-frame clones and omits some. Among about 140,000 clones, less than 65% were seen once, and the ten largest hold 35% to 45%. The sequencing sample was made of CD8+ T cells sorted from blood. The receptors originated from a human donor in good health.

V is TRBV6-5 and J is TRBJ2-3; D might be TRBD2 (6 bases). Trimming pared 0 bases from V and 1 base from J, leaving 11 bases between. The CDR3 loop spans 16 amino acids. Germline CDR1 reads MNHEY; CDR2 reads SVGAGI. The chain's CDR3 is CASSYSPRLGTDTQYF. CDR3 sequence (DNA): TGTGCCAGCAGTTACTCCCCGCGACTAGGCACAGATACGCAGTATTTT.

The rearrangement uses TRBV29-1 and TRBJ2-3; D gene uncertain. V was cut by 6 bases and J by 2 bases, with 9 bases left in between. Germline lookup yields CDR1 SQVTM and CDR2 ANQGSEA. This CDR3 comprises 12 residues. The CDR3 protein is CSVAEYTDTQYF. DNA for the CDR3: TGCAGCGTCGCTGAGTACACAGATACGCAGTATTTT.

This clone is a singleton in its sample. V usage is TRBV7-9 and J usage is TRBJ2-1, with D perhaps TRBD1 (5 bases). The V gene's germline CDR1 is SEHNR and CDR2 FQNEAQ (reference sequence). The CDR3 is 13 amino acids. Trimming stripped 5 bases from V and 4 bases from J, with 9 bases between. CDR3 region: CASSPPGYNEQFF. The CDR3 DNA reads TGTGCCAGCAGCCCCCCAGGGTACAATGAGCAGTTCTTC.

This chain joins TRBV15 and TRBJ2-7; D may be TRBD1 (8 bases). The germline V and J ends were trimmed by 2 bases and 3 bases, with 14 bases remaining between them. This CDR3 has 15 amino acids. The germline gives CDR1 LNHNV, CDR2 YYDKDF (reference sequence). The CDR3 coding sequence is TGTGCCACCAGCAGACCGACAGGGGAGGGCTACGAGCAGTACTTC. This gives the protein CATSRPTGEGYEQYF.

The rearrangement joins TRBV29-1 to TRBJ2-1; D uncertain. Trimming cost V 7 bases and J 1 base, with 8 bases left between them. CDR1 and CDR2 (germline): SQVTM, ANQGSEA. This CDR3 spans 12 amino acids. In DNA, the CDR3 is TGCAGCGCCATTCTATCCTACAATGAGCAGTTCTTC. Amino acids: CSAILSYNEQFF.

The chain employs TRBV28 and TRBJ2-4; D may be TRBD1 or TRBD2 (6 bases each). The V gene's germline CDR1 is MDHEN and CDR2 SYDVKM. V dropped 6 bases and J dropped 9 bases, with 12 bases sitting between them. CDR3 length equals 12 residues. The CDR3 DNA reads TGTGCCAGCAGCAAAGGGGGGATCATTCAGTACTTC. Its translation is CASSKGGIIQYF.

The V gene is TRBV6-6, the J gene TRBJ2-5, with 8 bases aligning to TRBD1. This CDR3 contains 14 residues. Germline V gives CDR1 MNHNY, CDR2 SVGAGI (reference sequence). With 5 bases clipped from V and 2 bases from J, the junction kept 4 bases outside the gene matches. The CDR3: CASSLGTGQETQYF. CDR3 sequence (DNA): TGTGCCAGCAGTCTTGGGACAGGTCAAGAGACCCAGTACTTC.

The chain joins TRBV7-9 to TRBJ2-2; possibly TRBD1 for D (6 bases). The germline gives CDR1 SEHNR, CDR2 FQNEAQ (reference sequence). The CDR3 is 15 amino acids. Trimming took off 5 bases at V and 0 bases at J, with 10 bases between the two ends. The CDR3 protein is CASSRQAPNTGELFF. CDR3 bases: TGTGCCAGCAGCCGACAGGCTCCGAACACCGGGGAGCTGTTTTTT.

V is TRBV5-6 and J is TRBJ2-1, with unresolved D. CDR1 is SGHDT and CDR2 is YYEEEE in the germline V gene. The CDR3 length is 13 residues. V was cut by 4 bases and J by 5 bases, with 10 bases left in between. The chain's CDR3 is CASSPLADNEQFF. DNA of the CDR3: TGTGCCAGCAGCCCCCTTGCGGACAATGAGCAGTTCTTC.

The rearrangement joins TRBV5-5 to TRBJ1-1, with D possibly matching TRBD1 (5 bases). The CDR3 contains 15 residues. The germline CDR1 and CDR2 sequences are SGHKS and YYEKEE (reference sequence). Trimming removed 0 bases from V and 0 bases from J, with 9 bases in between. Here the CDR3 DNA reads TGTGCCAGCAGCTTGGCCAGGACAATGAACACTGAAGCTTTCTTT. This codes for CASSLARTMNTEAFF. Based on the CDR3 plus reference TRBV5-5 and TRBJ1-1, the full variable domain is DAGVTQSPTHLIKTRGQQVTLRCSPISGHKSVSWYQQVLGQGPQFIFQYYEKEERGRGNFPDRFSARQFPNYSSELNVNALLLGDSALYLCASSLARTMNTEAFFGQGTRLTVV.

The DNA for the CDR3 is TGCGCCAGCAGCTTGGTAGCGGACCTTTCCTACGAGCAGTACTTC. Protein sequence: CASSLVADLSYEQYF. The V gene is TRBV5-1, the J gene TRBJ2-7; weak D call: TRBD2 (6 bases). The V and J ends lost 0 bases and 1 base respectively, with 11 bases between them. The CDR3 has 15 residues. CDR1 is SGHRS, CDR2 YFSETQ, per germline.

CDR3 DNA sequence: TGTGCCACTAGGGAAGCTAGCAGGAATGAGCAGTTCTTC. It yields the protein CATREASRNEQFF. V is TRBV19 and J is TRBJ2-1; tentative D call: TRBD2 (5 bases). V was trimmed by 10 bases and J by 7 bases, leaving 17 bases between them. CDR1 and CDR2 (germline): LNHDA, SQIVND (reference sequence). CDR3 length: 13 amino acids.

The gene calls are TRBV7-8 and TRBJ1-1, with D possibly matching TRBD1 (6 bases). The V end was cut by 4 bases, the J end by 1 base, with 13 bases between. The length of the CDR3 is 15 residues. Germline CDR1 and CDR2: SGHVS and FQNEAQ. CDR3 in DNA: TGTGCCAGCAGCTCACTGACAGGCACGAACACTGAAGCTTTCTTT. Translated, it gives CASSSLTGTNTEAFF.

This clone appeared once. This chain links TRBV29-1 with TRBJ1-2, with D unresolved. Germline assignment: CDR1 SQVTM and CDR2 ANQGSEA. With 5 bases removed from V and 5 bases from J, the gap between germline ends came to 12 bases. The length of the CDR3 is 12 residues. The chain's CDR3 is CSVIERKYGYTF. CDR3 sequence (DNA): TGCAGCGTTATAGAACGGAAATATGGCTACACCTTC.

The chain uses TRBV9 and TRBJ2-7; D gene unclear. The CDR3 loop spans 14 amino acids. The germline gives CDR1 SGDLS, CDR2 YYNGEE. The V gene lost 4 bases and the J gene lost 4 bases, with 15 bases spanning the gap. In DNA, the CDR3 is TGTGCCAGCAGCCCAGGCGTTCTCGGTTACGAGCAGTACTTC. Translation gives CASSPGVLGYEQYF.